These T cell receptor beta chains were read from a single sample in a study of a mutant IDH1 vaccine in newly diagnosed glioma. This table comes from immunoSEQ multiplex PCR, and its TCRdb copy is limited to in-frame clones, with some not included. The sample carries 30,000 to 40,000 clones, just under 95% recorded once. The sample here was PBMCs, taken from a glioma patient treated with radiotherapy, temozolomide or both. Source of these receptors: a young man with glioma. The CDR3 runs from the conserved cysteine through the conserved F or W. D genes are given only for firm matches. Rows give clone size only sometimes, using once, few, many, or a class for an expanded clone.

CDR3 protein: CASGLGTYGYTF
CDR3 DNA: TGTGCTAGTGGTTTGGGCACCTATGGCTACACCTTC
clone size: -
J gene: TRBJ1-2
D gene: -
V gene: TRBV12-5

CDR3 protein: CASSVGAVGSNYGYTF
CDR3 DNA: TGTGCCAGCAGCGTAGGGGCAGTTGGGAGTAACTATGGCTACACCTTC
clone size: -
J gene: TRBJ1-2
D gene: -
V gene: TRBV9

CDR3 protein: CASSLGLQEKLFF
CDR3 DNA: TGTGCCAGCAGCTTGGGACTCCAGGAAAAACTGTTTTTT
clone size: -
J gene: TRBJ1-4
D gene: -
V gene: TRBV5-6

CDR3 protein: CASSFRSGGYGYTF
CDR3 DNA: TGTGCCAGCAGTTTTCGGTCGGGGGGCTATGGCTACACCTTC
clone size: -
J gene: TRBJ1-2
D gene: -
V gene: TRBV27

CDR3 protein: CASSEGQGAYEQYF
CDR3 DNA: TGTGCCAGCAGTGAGGGGCAGGGCGCCTACGAGCAGTACTTC
clone size: -
J gene: TRBJ2-7
D gene: -
V gene: TRBV2

CDR3 protein: CAWSTIPSSRWSGELFF
CDR3 DNA: TGTGCCTGGAGCACTATCCCCAGTAGTAGATGGTCCGGGGAGCTGTTTTTT
clone size: few
J gene: TRBJ2-2
D gene: -
V gene: TRBV30

CDR3 protein: CASRSSGINQPQHF
CDR3 DNA: TGTGCCAGCAGAAGTTCAGGAATCAATCAGCCCCAGCATTTT
clone size: -
J gene: TRBJ1-5
D gene: -
V gene: TRBV6-1

CDR3 protein: CASGGRGSYNSPLHF
CDR3 DNA: TGTGCCAGCGGAGGCAGGGGCTCCTATAATTCACCCCTCCACTTT
clone size: -
J gene: TRBJ1-6
D gene: -
V gene: TRBV7-2

CDR3 protein: CATSRALGPQHF
CDR3 DNA: TGTGCCACCAGCAGAGCGCTTGGGCCCCAGCATTTT
clone size: -
J gene: TRBJ1-5
D gene: -
V gene: TRBV15

CDR3 protein: CASSQWTGGEEQYF
CDR3 DNA: TGTGCCAGCAGCCAGTGGACAGGTGGAGAGGAGCAGTACTTC
clone size: -
J gene: TRBJ2-7
D gene: TRBD1
V gene: TRBV4-2

CDR3 protein: CASSKTTGELFF
CDR3 DNA: TGTGCCAGCAGCAAGACCACCGGGGAGCTGTTTTTT
clone size: -
J gene: TRBJ2-2
D gene: -
V gene: TRBV28

CDR3 protein: CAWARDRNQPQHF
CDR3 DNA: TGTGCCTGGGCCCGGGACAGGAATCAGCCCCAGCATTTT
clone size: -
J gene: TRBJ1-5
D gene: TRBD1
V gene: TRBV30

CDR3 protein: CASSLGVQNTEAFF
CDR3 DNA: TGCGCCAGCAGCTTGGGGGTTCAGAACACTGAAGCTTTCTTT
clone size: -
J gene: TRBJ1-1
D gene: -
V gene: TRBV5-1

CDR3 protein: CASSQEGRDEQFF
CDR3 DNA: TGTGCCAGCAGCCAAGAAGGGAGAGATGAGCAGTTCTTC
clone size: -
J gene: TRBJ2-1
D gene: -
V gene: TRBV4-2

CDR3 protein: CASSDPPGPNYEQYF
CDR3 DNA: TGTGCCAGCAGCGACCCCCCGGGACCCAACTACGAGCAGTACTTC
clone size: -
J gene: TRBJ2-7
D gene: -
V gene: TRBV7-6

CDR3 protein: CASSFPQTGDEQYF
CDR3 DNA: TGTGCCAGCAGTTTCCCCCAGACAGGGGACGAGCAGTACTTC
clone size: -
J gene: TRBJ2-7
D gene: TRBD1
V gene: TRBV28

CDR3 protein: CASSIDLGEAFF
CDR3 DNA: TGTGCCAGTAGTATAGATCTTGGAGAAGCTTTCTTT
clone size: -
J gene: TRBJ1-1
D gene: -
V gene: TRBV19

CDR3 protein: CASSASGTGSGGTEAFF
CDR3 DNA: TGTGCCAGCAGTGCTTCCGGGACAGGGTCGGGCGGCACTGAAGCTTTCTTT
clone size: once
J gene: TRBJ1-1
D gene: TRBD1
V gene: TRBV6-1

CDR3 protein: CASSPTSGGAFF
CDR3 DNA: TGTGCCAGCAGCCCGACCTCAGGGGGAGCTTTCTTT
clone size: -
J gene: TRBJ1-1
D gene: TRBD1
V gene: TRBV2

CDR3 protein: CASSTGVDQPQHF
CDR3 DNA: TGTGCCAGCAGCACAGGGGTGGATCAGCCCCAGCATTTT
clone size: -
J gene: TRBJ1-5
D gene: TRBD1
V gene: TRBV7-2

CDR3 protein: CASSLGDATNEKLFF
CDR3 DNA: TGTGCCAGCAGTTTAGGGGATGCAACTAATGAAAAACTGTTTTTT
clone size: -
J gene: TRBJ1-4
D gene: -
V gene: TRBV28

CDR3 protein: CSVTTGLYEQYF
CDR3 DNA: TGCAGCGTTACCACAGGCCTCTACGAGCAGTACTTC
clone size: -
J gene: TRBJ2-7
D gene: -
V gene: TRBV29-1

CDR3 protein: CASRQGAAGTEAFF
CDR3 DNA: TGCGCCAGCAGGCAGGGGGCAGCTGGCACTGAAGCTTTCTTT
clone size: -
J gene: TRBJ1-1
D gene: TRBD1
V gene: TRBV4-3

CDR3 protein: CASSVGLTDTQYF
CDR3 DNA: TGTGCCAGCAGCGTAGGGCTAACAGATACGCAGTATTTT
clone size: -
J gene: TRBJ2-3
D gene: -
V gene: TRBV9

CDR3 protein: CASSGTANTGELFF
CDR3 DNA: TGTGCCAGTAGTGGCACCGCGAACACCGGGGAGCTGTTTTTT
clone size: once
J gene: TRBJ2-2
D gene: -
V gene: TRBV19

CDR3 protein: CASSIREGAKNIQYF
CDR3 DNA: TGTGCCAGTAGTATTCGGGAGGGTGCCAAAAACATTCAGTACTTC
clone size: -
J gene: TRBJ2-4
D gene: TRBD2
V gene: TRBV19

CDR3 protein: CASSWPGQGFNYGYTF
CDR3 DNA: TGTGCCAGCTCTTGGCCGGGACAGGGGTTTAACTATGGCTACACCTTC
clone size: -
J gene: TRBJ1-2
D gene: TRBD1
V gene: TRBV28

CDR3 protein: CASSTTGSNQPQHF
CDR3 DNA: TGTGCCAGCTCAACGACGGGGAGCAATCAGCCCCAGCATTTT
clone size: few
J gene: TRBJ1-5
D gene: -
V gene: TRBV18

CDR3 protein: CASIPTRRAHYGYTF
CDR3 DNA: TGTGCCAGCATCCCCACCAGGCGGGCCCACTATGGCTACACCTTC
clone size: -
J gene: TRBJ1-2
D gene: -
V gene: TRBV6-1

CDR3 protein: CATLGTGDNQPQHF
CDR3 DNA: TGTGCCACCCTTGGGACAGGGGACAATCAGCCCCAGCATTTT
clone size: -
J gene: TRBJ1-5
D gene: TRBD1
V gene: TRBV19

CDR3 protein: CASSQDWLGNKDQPQHF
CDR3 DNA: TGCGCCAGCAGCCAAGATTGGTTGGGGAATAAGGATCAGCCCCAGCATTTT
clone size: -
J gene: TRBJ1-5
D gene: -
V gene: TRBV4-3

CDR3 protein: CAWSVGGGVQPQHF
CDR3 DNA: TGTGCCTGGAGTGTAGGGGGGGGCGTTCAGCCCCAGCATTTT
clone size: few
J gene: TRBJ1-5
D gene: -
V gene: TRBV30

CDR3 protein: CASSELTGYGYTF
CDR3 DNA: TGTGCCAGCAGTGAATTAACAGGCTATGGCTACACCTTC
clone size: -
J gene: TRBJ1-2
D gene: -
V gene: TRBV2

CDR3 protein: CASSLSSYEQYF
CDR3 DNA: TGTGCCAGCAGCCTTTCCTCCTACGAGCAGTACTTC
clone size: -
J gene: TRBJ2-7
D gene: -
V gene: TRBV5-8

CDR3 protein: CASSLERFRAQETQYF
CDR3 DNA: TGTGCCAGCAGCTTAGAGCGGTTCAGGGCCCAAGAGACCCAGTACTTC
clone size: -
J gene: TRBJ2-5
D gene: -
V gene: TRBV7-8

CDR3 protein: CSVEINEQFF
CDR3 DNA: TGCAGCGTTGAAATCAATGAGCAGTTCTTC
clone size: once
J gene: TRBJ2-1
D gene: -
V gene: TRBV29-1

CDR3 protein: CASSVRGYTEAFF
CDR3 DNA: TGTGCCAGCAGTGTCCGCGGTTACACTGAAGCTTTCTTT
clone size: few
J gene: TRBJ1-1
D gene: -
V gene: TRBV2

CDR3 protein: CSVPGQGDEQYF
CDR3 DNA: TGCAGCGTACCCGGACAGGGGGACGAGCAGTACTTC
clone size: -
J gene: TRBJ2-7
D gene: TRBD1
V gene: TRBV29-1

CDR3 protein: CASSLSWGGPEAFF
CDR3 DNA: TGTGCCAGCAGCTTATCTTGGGGGGGACCTGAAGCTTTCTTT
clone size: few
J gene: TRBJ1-1
D gene: -
V gene: TRBV7-9

CDR3 protein: CASSQDREGTQYF
CDR3 DNA: TGCGCCAGCAGCCAAGATCGGGAGGGTACGCAGTATTTT
clone size: -
J gene: TRBJ2-3
D gene: TRBD2
V gene: TRBV4-1

CDR3 protein: CAISESGGDSYEQYF
CDR3 DNA: TGTGCCATCAGTGAGTCGGGAGGGGATTCCTACGAGCAGTACTTC
clone size: -
J gene: TRBJ2-7
D gene: TRBD2
V gene: TRBV10-3

CDR3 protein: CASSSTARDTQYF
CDR3 DNA: TGTGCCAGCAGCTCCACGGCGCGAGATACGCAGTATTTT
clone size: -
J gene: TRBJ2-3
D gene: -
V gene: TRBV5-4

CDR3 protein: CASNDRGLGDSPHEQYF
CDR3 DNA: TGTGCCAGTAACGATCGGGGCCTTGGGGACAGTCCCCACGAGCAGTACTTC
clone size: -
J gene: TRBJ2-7
D gene: TRBD1
V gene: TRBV19

CDR3 protein: CSAGQLSGYTF
CDR3 DNA: TGCAGCGCAGGACAGCTATCTGGCTACACCTTC
clone size: -
J gene: TRBJ1-2
D gene: -
V gene: TRBV29-1

CDR3 protein: CASSGATEAFF
CDR3 DNA: TGTGCCAGCAGCGGGGCCACTGAAGCTTTCTTT
clone size: -
J gene: TRBJ1-1
D gene: -
V gene: TRBV6-5

CDR3 protein: CASSLGTPDDEQFF
CDR3 DNA: TGTGCCAGCAGCTTGGGGACGCCCGACGATGAGCAGTTCTTC
clone size: once
J gene: TRBJ2-1
D gene: -
V gene: TRBV7-9

CDR3 protein: CASTFGSNYGYTF
CDR3 DNA: TGTGCCAGCACCTTCGGCTCTAACTATGGCTACACCTTC
clone size: -
J gene: TRBJ1-2
D gene: -
V gene: TRBV6-5

CDR3 protein: CASSLDAELNTEAFF
CDR3 DNA: TGCGCCAGCAGCTTGGACGCGGAGTTAAACACTGAAGCTTTCTTT
clone size: -
J gene: TRBJ1-1
D gene: -
V gene: TRBV5-1

CDR3 protein: CASSPGRAGEAFF
CDR3 DNA: TGTGCCAGCAGCCCGGGGAGGGCGGGTGAAGCTTTCTTT
clone size: -
J gene: TRBJ1-1
D gene: -
V gene: TRBV5-4

CDR3 protein: CASSPYLDSRGYEQYF
CDR3 DNA: TGTGCCAGCAGCCCATATCTAGATTCTAGAGGCTACGAGCAGTACTTC
clone size: -
J gene: TRBJ2-7
D gene: -
V gene: TRBV7-9